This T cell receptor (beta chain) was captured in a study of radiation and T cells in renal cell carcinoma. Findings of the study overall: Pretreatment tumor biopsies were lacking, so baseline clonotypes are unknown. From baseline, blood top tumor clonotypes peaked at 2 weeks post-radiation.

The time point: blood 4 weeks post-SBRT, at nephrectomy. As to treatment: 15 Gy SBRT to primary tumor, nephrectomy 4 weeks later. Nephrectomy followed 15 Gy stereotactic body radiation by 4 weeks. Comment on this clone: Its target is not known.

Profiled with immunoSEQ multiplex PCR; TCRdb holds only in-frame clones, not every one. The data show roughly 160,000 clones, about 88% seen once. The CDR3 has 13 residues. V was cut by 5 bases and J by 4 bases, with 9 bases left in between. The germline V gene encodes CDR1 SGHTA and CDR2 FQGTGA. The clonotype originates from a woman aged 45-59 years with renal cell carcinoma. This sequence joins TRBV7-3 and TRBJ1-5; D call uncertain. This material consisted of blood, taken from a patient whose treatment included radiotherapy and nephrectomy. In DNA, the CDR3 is TGTGCCAGCAGCCCGGACCAAAATCAGCCCCAGCATTTT. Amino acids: CASSPDQNQPQHF.